This note documents a single T cell receptor beta chain sequence. This receptor's antigen is unknown. Qualities for individual bases were not recorded, and no much larger clone is one base off. This entry belongs to a study of T cell responses to AZD1222 COVID-19 vaccine (dated by TCRdb to the early 2020s). In the study overall: AZD1222 recipients with second doses at about 4 weeks or about 12 weeks were pooled, because spike-specific TCR depth and breadth did not differ between schedules. A total of under 250 trial participants underwent TCR sequencing, of whom roughly 210 had received two doses of AZD1222 and 26 had received two doses of the MenACWY control vaccine. Trial participants were enrolled by age into subgroups of 18-55, 56-69 and 70-plus years, and around 140, 26 and 57 TCR-sequenced participants, respectively, were included in these subgroups.

The CDR3 regions of human TCRbeta chains were analyzed by immunosequencing. Concerning the study's data processing: TCRs in the repertoires were matched against a reference library of SARS-CoV-2-specific TCRs that had been generated with the MIRA antigen-specificity platform. Breadth was defined as the fraction of unique TCRs that were SARS-CoV-2-associated. Depth was defined as the fraction of total T cells that were SARS-CoV-2-associated. Using the MIRA data, every spike-specific TCR was mapped to the spike region that the TCR reacted to and assigned to either a CD4 or a CD8 class. Log10-transformed breadth and depth values were compared by one-way ANOVA with Sidak's multiple comparisons tests. Here the immuneACCESS table is served through TCRdb, limited to in-frame sequences with V and J called. Missing clones are a known gap in these copies; in checked studies unresolved V genes cover under half, and the rest lacks a known reason. V, J and clone size derive from that table, while D and trimming were established from the DNA sequence. The table for this sample lists approximately 100,000 clones; 90% to 95% of them were counted only once. The ten largest clones capture 5% to 5.5% of the sample.

From cysteine to phenylalanine, the CDR3 is 16 amino acids long. Only CDR3 DNA remains: 48 bases, in frame from the first base. The germline V gene encodes CDR1 LGHNA and CDR2 YNFKEQ. Clipping removes 1 base from V and 3 bases from J, with 8 as the unmatched junction base count. Taken with the paper, the label for time point translates to: baseline before first vaccination. The vaccinee samples were drawn from two UK trials, COV001 and COV002, one of which was a single-blind randomized controlled phase 2/3 trial testing AZD1222 (ChAdOx1 nCoV-19) in healthy adults. For TCRbeta chain sequencing, PBMC samples were collected from trial participants at day 0 and at day 28 after the second dose. The investigation overall reported the following: Conclusions about previously exposed vaccinees are limited because only six or seven AZD1222 recipients were SARS-CoV-2 seropositive at baseline. A significant rise in spike-specific TCR breadth and depth was observed after two AZD1222 doses relative to day 0 and relative to MenACWY recipients. In the small 56-69-year group, the increase in depth fell short of significance, most likely because of low power. Because no day 14 peak-response samples were available, the repertoires could be characterized only after the peak T cell response. Participants were mostly white British, with more females than males. The authors suggested clonal diversity may have been underestimated. CD4 TCRs associated with the vaccine covered the entire spike protein, and the dominant responses were in regions 160-218 and 743-854. Epitopes outside the regions mutated in the B.1.351 and B.1.1.7 variants were reportedly recognized by nearly half of the unique spike-specific TCRs.

This TCR was recovered from an adult in good health. This chain is built from TRBV4-2 and TRBJ2-7; 8 central bases correspond to TRBD2. Here the sequenced sample was peripheral blood, taken on day 0 of AZD1222 vaccination. The CDR3 protein: CASSQGGSGKFYEQYF. The sequence in DNA is TGTGCCAGCAGCCAAGGGGGTAGCGGGAAATTCTACGAGCAGTACTTC.